The rows below give T cell receptor beta chains drawn from one sample of a study of regulatory T cells in long-lasting Graves disease. MiXCR, applied by TCRdb to the multiplex PCR reads, yields one record per CDR3 protein. The sample lists roughly 500,000 distinct CDR3 sequences, approximately 12% occurring once. The same specimen was also included in a second study, on T cells in Graves' hyperthyroidism and ophthalmopathy.

The source material was peripheral blood mononuclear cells (PBMCs), sampled at new diagnosis, from a patient treated with antithyroid drugs. The source of these receptors is a man in his thirties or forties with Graves disease. The CDR3 runs from the conserved cysteine through the conserved F or W. D genes are given only for firm matches. Some rows mark clone size as missing; the rest say once, few, many or name a class of expanded clone.

>.|many|TRBJ1-2|TRBV9
CASSVNGQYGYTF
TGTGCCAGCAGCGTGAACGGACAATATGGCTACACCTTC
>.|many|TRBJ2-5|TRBV3-1
CASSRKETQYF
TGTGCCAGCAGCCGTAAAGAGACCCAGTACTTC
>.|once|TRBJ2-6|TRBV18
CASSSDRPRSGANVLTF
TGTGCCAGCTCATCTGACAGGCCGCGCTCTGGGGCCAACGTCCTGACTTTC
>.|few|TRBJ2-1|TRBV12-3/TRBV12-4
CASSFKGSFGSYNEQFF
TGTGCCAGCAGTTTTAAGGGTAGCTTCGGCTCCTACAATGAGCAGTTCTTC
>.|.|TRBJ1-1|TRBV27
CASSLGEGAEAFF
TGTGCCAGCAGTTTAGGGGAGGGGGCTGAAGCTTTCTTT
>TRBD1|.|TRBJ2-1|TRBV5-6
CASSFLRQGSNEQFF
TGTGCCAGCAGCTTTCTAAGACAGGGGTCAAATGAGCAGTTCTTC
>.|many|TRBJ1-6|TRBV12-3/TRBV12-4
CASSFSGRDSPLHF
TGTGCCAGCAGTTTCTCTGGAAGGGACTCACCCCTCCACTTT
>.|few|TRBJ1-6|TRBV25-1
CASSELRQRSPLHF
TGTGCCAGCAGTGAATTGAGACAGCGGTCACCCCTCCACTTT
>.|many|TRBJ2-7|TRBV5-5
CASSLGSGDYEQYF
TGTGCCAGCAGCTTGGGATCAGGGGACTACGAGCAGTACTTC
>TRBD2|many|TRBJ2-3|TRBV20-1
CSARVPPSGYTDTQYF
TGCAGTGCTAGAGTCCCCCCTAGCGGATACACAGATACGCAGTATTTT
>.|many|TRBJ2-5|TRBV20-1
CSALKRAQYF
TGCAGTGCTCTAAAGAGGGCCCAGTACTTC
>.|many|TRBJ1-2|TRBV28
CASGFVYYGYTF
TGTGCCAGCGGATTCGTGTACTATGGCTACACCTTC
>TRBD2|many|TRBJ2-3|TRBV2
CASTGTSGVWGTDTQYF
TGTGCCAGCACCGGGACTAGCGGGGTCTGGGGCACAGATACGCAGTATTTT
>.|few|TRBJ1-2|TRBV11-2
CASSPLSGGYTF
TGTGCCAGCAGCCCCCTTTCAGGGGGCTACACCTTC
>.|many|TRBJ1-1|TRBV7-8
CASSLLSGGATEAFF
TGTGCCAGCAGCCTATTATCGGGGGGAGCTACTGAAGCTTTCTTT
>.|many|TRBJ1-1|TRBV12-5
CASGERGHSEAFF
TGTGCTAGTGGTGAAAGGGGACACTCTGAAGCTTTCTTT
>.|many|TRBJ1-4|TRBV7-2
CASSLGQGNEKLFF
TGTGCCAGCAGCTTAGGGCAGGGAAATGAAAAACTGTTTTTT
>TRBD1|many|TRBJ1-2|TRBV15
CATKRSGGYGYTF
TGTGCCACCAAACGCTCAGGGGGCTATGGCTACACCTTC
>TRBD1|.|TRBJ2-7|TRBV7-6
CASSSRQGTSYEQYF
TGTGCCAGCAGCTCTAGACAGGGGACGTCCTACGAGCAGTACTTC
>.|many|TRBJ2-2|TRBV20-1
CSAKTRANTGELFF
TGCAGTGCGAAGACGCGGGCGAACACCGGGGAGCTGTTTTTT
>TRBD2|few|TRBJ2-1|TRBV20-1
CSARPRAGVSYNEQFF
TGCAGTGCTAGACCTCGAGCGGGAGTCTCCTATAATGAGCAGTTCTTC
>TRBD2|few|TRBJ2-1|TRBV7-9
CASSDSGREEQFF
TGTGCCAGCAGCGATAGCGGGAGAGAGGAGCAGTTCTTC
>.|.|TRBJ2-2|TRBV12-3/TRBV12-4
CASSQGGAVNTGELFF
TGTGCCAGCAGCCAGGGGGGCGCGGTGAACACCGGGGAGCTGTTTTTT
>.|.|TRBJ2-5|TRBV7-2
CASSLVVRWAGTYQETQHF
TGTGCCAGCAGCTTAGTCGTGCGGTGGGCAGGCACCTACCAAGAGACCCAGCACTTC
>TRBD1|few|TRBJ1-5|TRBV20-1
CSASRDSSNQPQHF
TGCAGTGCTAGCCGGGACAGTAGCAATCAGCCCCAGCATTTT
>.|many|TRBJ1-5|TRBV7-8
CASSLEAINQPQHF
TGTGCCAGCAGCTTAGAGGCCATAAATCAGCCCCAGCATTTT
>.|.|TRBJ1-2|TRBV28
CASSRAAYGYTF
TGTGCCAGCAGTCGAGCGGCTTATGGCTACACCTTC
>.|.|TRBJ1-3|TRBV4-2
CASSQVIGGRGNTIYF
TGTGCCAGCAGCCAAGTGATTGGTGGGCGGGGAAACACCATATATTTT
>.|many|TRBJ2-3|TRBV25-1
CASSEHDTQYF
TGTGCCAGCAGTGAGCATGATACGCAGTATTTT
>TRBD1|many|TRBJ2-3|TRBV2
CASRRTGGMADTQYF
TGTGCCAGCAGGCGGACAGGGGGAATGGCAGATACGCAGTATTTT
>.|.|TRBJ1-4|TRBV19
CATLVQGTKEEKLFF
TGTGCCACTTTAGTCCAAGGGACTAAGGAGGAGAAACTGTTTTTT
>TRBD1|many|TRBJ2-7|TRBV7-8
CASSLGGQEISYEQYF
TGTGCCAGCAGCCTAGGCGGACAGGAGATTTCCTACGAGCAGTACTTC
>TRBD1|many|TRBJ1-5|TRBV29-1
CSVATGGGLSQHF
TGCAGCGTTGCGACAGGGGGCGGATTATCCCAGCATTTT
>.|.|TRBJ2-1|TRBV10-3
CAISERAGSDNEQFF
TGTGCCATCAGTGAGCGGGCAGGGTCCGACAATGAGCAGTTCTTC
>.|few|TRBJ1-1|TRBV29-1
CSAVGQGADAFF
TGCAGCGCCGTGGGGCAGGGCGCGGATGCTTTCTTT